The 6 T cell receptor beta chains below all came from one sample that was sequenced in a study of blood T cells in healthy people across ages. For the second PCR, which ran for about 7 to 11 cycles, a sample-barcoded 5' primer and a J-beta primer mix were used. TCRdb re-analysed the 5' RACE reads in MiXCR, keeping a single row per CDR3 protein. Counted here are roughly 800,000 distinct CDR3 sequences, around 25% occurring once; the ten biggest clones make up under 4.5%. This same sample was also taken into another study, of T cells of mothers and their children.

Input material: blood. These receptors originate from a boy aged 10-17 years in good health.

The chain combines TRBV6-7 with TRBJ1-3; D unclear. TRBV6-7 is annotated as an ORF whose role is uncertain. Trimming pared 7 bases from V and 5 bases from J, leaving 3 bases between. The CDR3 runs 10 residues. CDR3 sequence: CASIRNTIYF. The CDR3 nucleotides read TGTGCCAGCATTAGAAACACCATATATTTT.

In this sample, this clonotype turned up many times. Germline is not matched at one junction end, which may reflect a read error. The chain combines TRBV4-1 with TRBJ2-7, with D possibly being TRBD1 (6 bases). Germline V gene data show CDR1 as MGHRA and CDR2 as YSYEKL. CDR3 length: 13 residues. CDR3 nucleotides: TGTGCCAGCAGTCAAGGGACATCTTACGAGCAGTACTTC. This encodes CASSQGTSYEQYF.

The chain carries TRBV7-8 and TRBJ2-1, with 8 positions matching TRBD2. Germline V gives CDR1 SGHVS, CDR2 FQNEAQ. The CDR3 consists of 15 residues. V shed 5 bases, J shed 11 bases, and the junction held 14 bases outside the gene matches. This CDR3 reads CASSQSGGGHFKQFF. The CDR3 DNA reads TGTGCCAGCAGCCAATCGGGGGGGGGGCACTTTAAGCAGTTCTTC. Using reference TRBV7-8 and TRBJ2-1 for the parts outside the CDR3, the full variable domain is GAGVSQSPRYKVAKRGQDVALRCDPISGHVSLFWYQQALGQGPEFLTYFQNEAQLDKSGLPSDRFFAERPEGSVSTLKIQRTQQEDSAVYLCASSQSGGGHFKQFFGPGTRLTVL.

The rearrangement links TRBV7-2 to TRBJ1-1, with no clear D. The CDR3 has 14 residues. The germline V gene has CDR1 SGHTA and CDR2 FQGNSA. The germline V and J ends were trimmed by 7 bases and 4 bases, with 16 bases remaining between them. CDR3 in amino acids: CASTPVFPATEAFF. The CDR3 coding sequence is TGTGCCAGCACCCCTGTCTTTCCGGCCACTGAAGCTTTCTTT.

This chain connects TRBV19 to TRBJ1-1; no clear D gene. Germline V gene lookup returns CDR1 LNHDA and CDR2 SQIVND (reference sequence). V dropped 10 bases and J dropped 4 bases, with 13 bases sitting between them. CDR3 length: 12 amino acids. CDR3 in DNA: TGTGCCACTAGGACCCCCGGCACTGAAGCTTTCTTT. Translation gives CATRTPGTEAFF.

This clonotype was counted at least ten times. V usage is TRBV19 and J usage is TRBJ2-3; no reliable D call. V was cut by 3 bases and J by 2 bases, with 3 bases left in between. Germline V gives CDR1 LNHDA, CDR2 SQIVND (reference sequence). This CDR3 comprises 12 residues. DNA for the CDR3: TGTGCCAGTAGTATCTCCACAGATACGCAGTATTTT. This codes for CASSISTDTQYF.